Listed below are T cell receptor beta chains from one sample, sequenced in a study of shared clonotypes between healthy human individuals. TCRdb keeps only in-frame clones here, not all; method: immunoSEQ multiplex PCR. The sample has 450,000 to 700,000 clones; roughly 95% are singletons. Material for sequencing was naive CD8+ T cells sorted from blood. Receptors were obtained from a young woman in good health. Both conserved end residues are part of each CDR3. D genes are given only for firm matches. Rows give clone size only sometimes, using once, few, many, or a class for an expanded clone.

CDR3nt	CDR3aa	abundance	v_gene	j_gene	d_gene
TGTGCCAGCGGGAGGGAATACGAGCAGTACTTC	CASGREYEQYF	.	TRBV2	TRBJ2-7	TRBD2
TGTGCCAGCAGCTTAGTGGGCGGGAGGTACAATGAGCAGTTCTTC	CASSLVGGRYNEQFF	.	TRBV7-9	TRBJ2-1	TRBD2
TGCGCCAGCAGCTTCGCCGGGAGTAAGGGTTTTTACAATGAGCAGTTCTTC	CASSFAGSKGFYNEQFF	.	TRBV5-1	TRBJ2-1	.
TGCGCCAGCAGCTTGGCCGAGGCCAGGGCCTACGAGCAGTACTTC	CASSLAEARAYEQYF	.	TRBV5-1	TRBJ2-7	.
TGTGCCAGCAGTCTTAGCGGAGGGGGTGAGCAGTTCTTC	CASSLSGGGEQFF	.	TRBV4-2	TRBJ2-1	.
TGTGCCAGCAGTGTACGACAGGGAACCACCGGGGAGCTGTTTTTT	CASSVRQGTTGELFF	.	TRBV6-1	TRBJ2-2	TRBD1
TGTGCCAGTAGTATCTGGGACAGATACAATGAGCAGTTCTTC	CASSIWDRYNEQFF	.	TRBV19	TRBJ2-1	TRBD1
TGTGCCAGCAGCGCCGGTGGAAGGGAGGGGGCCTACGAGCAGTACTTC	CASSAGGREGAYEQYF	.	TRBV28	TRBJ2-7	.
TGTGCCAGCGGCCCGGACAGGGGCGATGGCTACACCTTC	CASGPDRGDGYTF	.	TRBV2	TRBJ1-2	TRBD1
TGTGCCAGCAGTCTCCCTTGGGGAGGGGCTCCCGGAGCTTTCTTT	CASSLPWGGAPGAFF	.	TRBV28	TRBJ1-1	.
TGTGCCAGCAGCTTGACGGGGCTAGCCTACAATGAGCAGTTCTTC	CASSLTGLAYNEQFF	.	TRBV5-4	TRBJ2-1	.
TGTGCCAGCTCATTACGGACAGGGGGCGACGGCAATGAGCAGTTCTTC	CASSLRTGGDGNEQFF	.	TRBV18	TRBJ2-1	TRBD1
TGTGCCAGCACCGACCGGAGGATAGGCGAGCAGTACTTC	CASTDRRIGEQYF	.	TRBV11-2	TRBJ2-7	.
TGTGCCAGTAGGAGGGCTCGGGAAGCAAACATTCAGTACTTC	CASRRAREANIQYF	once	TRBV19	TRBJ2-4	.
TGTGCCAGCAAAACGGGACAGGGATTCAGCAATGAGCAGTTCTTC	CASKTGQGFSNEQFF	once	TRBV27	TRBJ2-1	TRBD1
TGTGCCAGCAGTGCCTTTGCGGGAGGCTACGAGCAGTACTTC	CASSAFAGGYEQYF	.	TRBV6-1	TRBJ2-7	TRBD2
TGCAGCGTTGACGACCCCGGAGGTTACGAGCAGTACTTC	CSVDDPGGYEQYF	.	TRBV29-1	TRBJ2-7	.
TGCGCCAGCAGCTTGGTTGGGTCCGAGCAGTACTTC	CASSLVGSEQYF	.	TRBV5-1	TRBJ2-7	.
TGTGCCAGCGAGTCTAGGGAGCTGTTTTTT	CASESRELFF	.	TRBV6-1	TRBJ2-2	.
TGTGCCAGCAGCGAAGACAGGGGACAGTACAATGAGCAGTTCTTC	CASSEDRGQYNEQFF	.	TRBV9	TRBJ2-1	TRBD1
TGTGCCAGCAGTTTCAACGGGAGGGCCGAAGAGACCCAGTACTTC	CASSFNGRAEETQYF	.	TRBV27	TRBJ2-5	TRBD2
TGTGCCAGTAGTATAGACTCGCTAGCGGACCTCTACAATGAGCAGTTCTTC	CASSIDSLADLYNEQFF	.	TRBV19	TRBJ2-1	TRBD2
TGTGCCAGCAGCTTCTGGGGCTACGAGCAGTACTTC	CASSFWGYEQYF	.	TRBV13	TRBJ2-7	.
TGTGCCAGCAGTAACTCCCTCGGGCAGGCTATCGTCGGGGGCACTGAAGCTTTCTTT	CASSNSLGQAIVGGTEAFF	.	TRBV27	TRBJ1-1	.
TGTGCCAGCAGCTTACCGACAGGTGGAGATGGCTACACCTTC	CASSLPTGGDGYTF	.	TRBV7-9	TRBJ1-2	.
TGTGCCAGCAGAAGTTACGCCCCTTGGGGAAATTCCTACGAGCAGTACTTC	CASRSYAPWGNSYEQYF	.	TRBV28	TRBJ2-7	.